This TCR beta chain was recovered during a study of lymphopenia after photon versus proton radiotherapy. Study-wide results and limits: Larger post-nadir TCR diversity loss correlated inversely with survival in deceased patients. After the lymphocyte nadir, photon-treated repertoires showed oligoclonal expansion, especially of CD8+ Temra cells.

CDR1 and CDR2 from the germline V gene are SGHTS and YDEGEE. J was trimmed by 1 base and V by 4 bases; bases with no gene match: 11. CDR3 length equals 16 residues. Measured with immunoSEQ multiplex PCR; TCRdb has only the in-frame clones, and not every one. The table shows some 44,000 clones, with under 85% occurring only once. Regarding this clone: The antigen is unknown.

The sequence was obtained from a woman aged 70-85 years with pancreatic cancer. This chain connects TRBV5-8 to TRBJ2-7, with 7 bases that match TRBD1. The sequencing here drew on peripheral blood, taken from a patient treated with proton-based radiotherapy. CDR3 nucleotide sequence: TGTGCCAGCAGCGCGAGACAGGGATCACGGTCCTACGAGCAGTACTTC. Protein product: CASSARQGSRSYEQYF.